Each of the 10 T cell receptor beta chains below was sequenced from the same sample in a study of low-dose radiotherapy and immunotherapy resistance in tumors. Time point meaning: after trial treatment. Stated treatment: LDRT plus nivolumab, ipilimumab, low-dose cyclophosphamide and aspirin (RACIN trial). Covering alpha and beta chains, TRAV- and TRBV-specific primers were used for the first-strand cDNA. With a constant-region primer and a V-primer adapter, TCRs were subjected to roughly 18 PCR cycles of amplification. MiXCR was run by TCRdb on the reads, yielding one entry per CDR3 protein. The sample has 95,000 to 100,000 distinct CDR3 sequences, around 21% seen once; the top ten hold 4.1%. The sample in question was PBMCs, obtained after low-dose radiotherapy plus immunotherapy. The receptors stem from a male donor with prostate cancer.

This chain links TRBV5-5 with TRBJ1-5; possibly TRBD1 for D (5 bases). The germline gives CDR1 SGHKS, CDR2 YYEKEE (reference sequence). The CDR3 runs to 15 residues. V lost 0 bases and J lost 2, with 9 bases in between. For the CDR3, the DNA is TGTGCCAGCAGCTTGGGCCCGGGGGGCAATCAGCCCCAGCATTTT. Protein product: CASSLGPGGNQPQHF.

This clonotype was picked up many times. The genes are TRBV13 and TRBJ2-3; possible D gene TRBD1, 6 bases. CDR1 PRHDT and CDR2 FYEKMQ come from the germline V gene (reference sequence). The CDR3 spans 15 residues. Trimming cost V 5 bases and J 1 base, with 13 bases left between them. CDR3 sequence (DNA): TGTGCCAGCAGCCTCAGGGGTAGGGGCACAGATACGCAGTATTTT. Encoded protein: CASSLRGRGTDTQYF.

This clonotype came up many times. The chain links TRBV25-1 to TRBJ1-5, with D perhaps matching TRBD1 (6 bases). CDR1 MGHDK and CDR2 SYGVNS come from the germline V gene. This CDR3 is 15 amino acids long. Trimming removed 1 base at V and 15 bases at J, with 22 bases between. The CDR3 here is CASSESGRQGGALHF. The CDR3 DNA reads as TGTGCCAGCAGTGAATCGGGACGGCAAGGGGGAGCCTTGCATTTT.

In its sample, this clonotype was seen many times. CDR3 in amino acids: CASTREPTNSPLHF. The CDR3 DNA follows: TGTGCCAGCACCCGCGAACCGACTAATTCACCCCTCCACTTT. This chain uses TRBV9 with TRBJ1-6; D remains ambiguous. The CDR3 runs to 14 residues. Trimming removed 6 bases at V and 6 bases at J, with 13 bases between. Germline-derived CDR1 and CDR2 are SGDLS and YYNGEE.

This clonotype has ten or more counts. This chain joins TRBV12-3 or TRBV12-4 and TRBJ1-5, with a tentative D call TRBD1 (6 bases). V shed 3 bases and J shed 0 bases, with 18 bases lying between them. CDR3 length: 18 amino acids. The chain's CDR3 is CASSFGGQAQYSNQPQHF. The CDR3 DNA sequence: TGTGCCAGCAGTTTTGGGGGCCAAGCTCAATATAGCAATCAGCCCCAGCATTTT.

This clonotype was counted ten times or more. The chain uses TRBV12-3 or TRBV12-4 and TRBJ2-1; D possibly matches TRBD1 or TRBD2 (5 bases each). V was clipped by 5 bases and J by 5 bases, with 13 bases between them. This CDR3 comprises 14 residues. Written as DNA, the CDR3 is TGTGCCAGCAGTCCTACGGGGACCAACAATGAGCAGTTCTTC. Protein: CASSPTGTNNEQFF.

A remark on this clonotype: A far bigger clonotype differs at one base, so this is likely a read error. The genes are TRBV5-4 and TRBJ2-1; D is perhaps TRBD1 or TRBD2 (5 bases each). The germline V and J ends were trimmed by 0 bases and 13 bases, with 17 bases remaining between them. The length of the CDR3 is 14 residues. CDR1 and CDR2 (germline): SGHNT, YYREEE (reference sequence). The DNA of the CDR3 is TGTGCCAGCAGCTTGGAGGCAGGCCTAGGGACCCAGTTCTTC. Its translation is CASSLEAGLGTQFF. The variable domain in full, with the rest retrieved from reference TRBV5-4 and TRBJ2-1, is ETGVTQSPTHLIKTRGQQVTLRCSSQSGHNTVSWYQQALGQGPQFIFQYYREEENGRGNFPPRFSGLQFPNYSSELNVNALELDDSALYLCASSLEAGLGTQFFGPGTRLTVL.

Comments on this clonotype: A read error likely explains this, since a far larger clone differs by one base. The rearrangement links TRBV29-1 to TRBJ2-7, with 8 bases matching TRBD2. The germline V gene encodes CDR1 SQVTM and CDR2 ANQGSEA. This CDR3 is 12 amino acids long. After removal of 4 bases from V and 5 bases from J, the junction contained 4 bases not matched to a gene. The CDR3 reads CSVARGGDEQYF. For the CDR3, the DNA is TGCAGCGTTGCCCGGGGGGGGGACGAGCAGTACTTC.

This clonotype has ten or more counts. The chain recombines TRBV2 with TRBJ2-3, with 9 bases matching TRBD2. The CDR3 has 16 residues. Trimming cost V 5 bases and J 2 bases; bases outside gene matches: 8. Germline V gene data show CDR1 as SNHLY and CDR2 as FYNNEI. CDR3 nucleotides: TGTGCCAGCAGTATAGGGGCGGGGGGGACCACAGATACGCAGTATTTT. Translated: CASSIGAGGTTDTQYF.

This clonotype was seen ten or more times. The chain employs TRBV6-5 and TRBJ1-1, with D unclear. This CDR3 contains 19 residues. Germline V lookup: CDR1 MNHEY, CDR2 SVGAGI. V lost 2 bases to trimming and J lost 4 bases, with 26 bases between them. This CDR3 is CASSYRIPGTRWSGTEAFF. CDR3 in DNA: TGTGCCAGCAGTTACCGGATACCTGGTACAAGGTGGAGCGGCACTGAAGCTTTCTTT.